A single sample gave rise to the 29 T cell receptor beta chains below, sequenced in a study of cytomegalovirus exposure and HLA in healthy donors (TCRdb year 2017). The library was built by means of the immunoSEQ multiplex PCR assay. Here the immuneACCESS table is served through TCRdb, limited to in-frame sequences with V and J called. Missing clones are a known gap in these copies; in checked studies unresolved V genes cover under half, and the rest lacks a known reason. Across this sample there are about 250,000 clones, with 87% seen only once. The ten largest account for around 13% of the sample. Source material: PBMCs. The receptor set was obtained from a man aged 18 to 30 in good health and CMV-seropositive.

The CDR3 DNA reads as TGTGCCAGCAGCTTGGAATCTCAAGAGACCCAGTACTTC. This encodes CASSLESQETQYF. This sequence joins TRBV5-4 and TRBJ2-5; D gene unclear. The CDR3 loop spans 13 amino acids. Deletions cut 0 bases from V and 2 bases from J, with 5 bases between. Germline V gene lookup returns CDR1 SGHNT and CDR2 YYREEE (reference sequence).

The V gene is TRBV5-1, the J gene TRBJ1-3; no clear D. Trimming removed 2 bases from V and 0 bases from J, with 6 bases in between. There are 14 residues in the CDR3. Per germline, CDR1 SGHRS and CDR2 YFSETQ. Written as DNA, the CDR3 is TGCGCCAGCAGCTTTGAGAGCTCTGGAAACACCATATATTTT. Translating gives CASSFESSGNTIYF.

V is TRBV5-6 and J is TRBJ2-5; D is perhaps TRBD2 (5 bases). V was cut by 3 bases and J by 5 bases, with 14 bases left in between. CDR3 length equals 14 residues. Germline V gene lookup returns CDR1 SGHDT and CDR2 YYEEEE. As DNA, the CDR3 is TGTGCCAGCAGCTCCGGGAACCCGCCGGAGACCCAGTACTTC. Its translation: CASSSGNPPETQYF.

The J gene is TRBJ1-2, the V gene TRBV27, with D unresolved. CDR1 and CDR2 (germline): MNHEY, SMNVEV (reference sequence). With 3 bases removed from V and 1 base from J, the gap between germline ends came to 9 bases. The CDR3 loop spans 14 amino acids. Here the CDR3 reads CASSFRLGNYGYTF. The CDR3, as DNA: TGTGCCAGCAGTTTTAGGCTGGGTAACTATGGCTACACCTTC.

The chain combines TRBV7-6 with TRBJ2-2; D is ambiguous. Germline lookup yields CDR1 SGHVS and CDR2 FNYEAQ. V lost 2 bases to trimming and J lost 3 bases, with 4 bases between them. The CDR3 consists of 13 residues. Here the CDR3 DNA reads TGTGCCAGCAGCTTACATGACACCGGGGAGCTGTTTTTT. It encodes CASSLHDTGELFF.

The gene calls are TRBV7-3 and TRBJ2-7; the D is unclear. The CDR3 has 15 residues. Germline V gene data show CDR1 as SGHTA and CDR2 as FQGTGA. V lost 6 bases to trimming and J lost 3 bases, with 18 bases between them. The CDR3 DNA reads TGTGCCAGCAGTTGCTTCCTAACAAGGATCTACGAGCAGTACTTC. Encoded protein: CASSCFLTRIYEQYF.

V and J are TRBV6-5 and TRBJ2-6; 7 nucleotides match TRBD1. The CDR3 runs to 15 residues. Germline CDR1 is MNHEY and CDR2 is SVGAGI. J lost 0 bases, V lost 6 bases, and 2 bases had no gene match. CDR3 sequence reads: CASSRDSSGANVLTF. CDR3 coding DNA: TGTGCCAGCAGCCGGGACAGCTCTGGGGCCAACGTCCTGACTTTC.

This chain joins TRBV28 and TRBJ2-1; weak D call: TRBD2 (7 bases). This CDR3 spans 14 amino acids. Trimming removed 6 bases at V and 5 bases at J, with 14 bases between. Germline CDR1 reads MDHEN; CDR2 reads SYDVKM. CDR3 protein: CASSPGGRNNEQFF. The CDR3 bases are TGTGCCAGCAGCCCCGGGGGGCGGAACAATGAGCAGTTCTTC. The whole variable domain, remainder taken from reference TRBV28 and TRBJ2-1, is DVKVTQSSRYLVKRTGEKVFLECVQDMDHENMFWYRQDPGLGLRLIYFSYDVKMKEKGDIPEGYSVSREKKERFSLILESASTNQTSMYLCASSPGGRNNEQFFGPGTRLTVL.

The rearrangement joins TRBV7-5 to TRBJ2-3; the D call TRBD2 from the table was never checked on the DNA. TRBV7-5 is a documented pseudogene. This CDR3 is 16 amino acids long. CDR3 DNA sequence: TGTGCCAGACCCCCTGGAAATAGCAAAAGCACAGATACGCAGTATTTT. Translating gives CARPPGNSKSTDTQYF.

The J gene is TRBJ2-1, the V gene TRBV7-6, with a weak D call TRBD2 (5 bases). Trimming removed 1 base at V and 1 base at J, with 11 bases between. CDR1 and CDR2 from the germline V gene are SGHVS and FNYEAQ. There are 16 residues in the CDR3. The CDR3 bases are TGTGCCAGCAGCTTAGGACGCGGGCCGTCCTACAATGAGCAGTTCTTC. Translation gives CASSLGRGPSYNEQFF.

The J gene is TRBJ2-2, the V gene TRBV14; TRBD1 or TRBD2 may be the D gene (5 bases each). The CDR3 is 16 residues long. V lost 6 bases and J lost 6, with 20 bases in between. Looked up from germline, CDR1 is SGHDN and CDR2 is FVKESK. The CDR3 here is CASRPRVARDPGELFF. The CDR3 bases are TGTGCCAGCAGACCAAGAGTGGCCCGGGACCCCGGGGAGCTGTTTTTT. Complete variable domain (other parts from reference TRBV14 and TRBJ2-2): EAGVTQFPSHSVIEKGQTVTLRCDPISGHDNLYWYRRVMGKEIKFLLHFVKESKQDESGMPNNRFLAERTGGTYSTLKVQPAELEDSGVYFCASRPRVARDPGELFFGEGSRLTVL.

V usage is TRBV14 and J usage is TRBJ2-1; 10 bases fit TRBD2. The CDR3 sequence is 15 residues long. Germline lookup yields CDR1 SGHDN and CDR2 FVKESK. The V and J ends lost 6 bases and 5 bases, in that order; junction bases with no gene match: 7. CDR3 sequence reads: CASSLLAGANNEQFF. The DNA for the CDR3 is TGTGCCAGCAGTCTTCTAGCGGGAGCGAACAATGAGCAGTTCTTC. Variable domain in full (rest from reference TRBV14 and TRBJ2-1): EAGVTQFPSHSVIEKGQTVTLRCDPISGHDNLYWYRRVMGKEIKFLLHFVKESKQDESGMPNNRFLAERTGGTYSTLKVQPAELEDSGVYFCASSLLAGANNEQFFGPGTRLTVL.

The CDR3 loop reads CASSSVGENTGELFF. The CDR3 DNA sequence: TGCGCCAGCAGCTCTGTGGGGGAGAACACCGGGGAGCTGTTTTTT. The chain carries TRBV5-1 and TRBJ2-2, with D tentatively TRBD1 or TRBD2 (5 bases each). This CDR3 has 15 amino acids. V was pared by 3 bases and J by 1 base, with 10 bases between. Per the germline V gene, CDR1 is SGHRS and CDR2 is YFSETQ.

This chain links TRBV5-4 with TRBJ2-7, with TRBD2 as a possible D gene (5 bases). Germline assignment: CDR1 SGHNT and CDR2 YYREEE (reference sequence). V was trimmed by 5 bases and J by 5 bases, leaving 17 bases between them. The CDR3 runs to 14 residues. The CDR3 bases are TGTGCCAGCAGTCATAGACCGGGGAAGGACGAGCAGTACTTC. Its translation is CASSHRPGKDEQYF.

Here the CDR3 reads CASSEDLSTDTQYF. In DNA, the CDR3 is TGTGCCAGCAGTGAGGATCTTTCCACAGATACGCAGTATTTT. This rearrangement joins TRBV6-1 to TRBJ2-3; D unresolved. The CDR3 is 14 residues long. Trimming shortened V by 3 bases and J by 2 bases, and 9 bases separated the two germline ends. From germline, CDR1 is MNHNS and CDR2 SASEGT.

The V gene is TRBV6-1, the J gene TRBJ2-3, with TRBD2 matching over 14 bases. Trimming at V came to 4 bases and at J to 3 bases, leaving 6 bases not matched to a gene. The CDR3 length is 17 residues. Germline loops: CDR1 MNHNS, CDR2 SASEGT. CDR3 loop: CASSGLAGGPVTDTQYF. In DNA form, the CDR3 reads TGTGCCAGCAGTGGACTAGCGGGAGGGCCGGTGACAGATACGCAGTATTTT.

The chain recombines TRBV29-1 with TRBJ1-1, with 7 bases aligning to TRBD1. Germline V lookup: CDR1 SQVTM, CDR2 ANQGSEA. The CDR3 totals 16 residues. The trim removed 4 bases at V and 3 bases at J, leaving 14 bases unmatched. The CDR3 protein is CSVVDPKGRGDTEAFF. In nucleotides, the CDR3 is TGCAGCGTTGTTGACCCGAAGGGCAGGGGGGACACTGAAGCTTTCTTT.

The chain has TRBV12-5 and TRBJ2-1, with 10 bases lining up with TRBD2. This CDR3 is 15 amino acids long. CDR1 LGHNT and CDR2 FRNRAP come from the germline V gene. The V gene end was trimmed by 6 bases and the J gene end by 4 bases; junction bases not matched to a gene: 6. The CDR3 loop reads CASGASGGNYNEQFF. The CDR3 coding sequence is TGTGCTAGTGGGGCTAGCGGGGGCAATTACAATGAGCAGTTCTTC.

J is TRBJ1-2 and V is TRBV7-8; possible D gene TRBD1, 6 bases. Germline V lookup: CDR1 SGHVS, CDR2 FQNEAQ. The CDR3 runs 13 residues. V lost 3 bases and J 7 bases, leaving 12 bases between the germline ends. The CDR3 here is CASSFGTFTGYTF. The CDR3 nucleotides read TGTGCCAGCAGCTTCGGGACATTCACTGGCTACACCTTC.

This chain uses TRBV5-1 with TRBJ1-1; 8 positions agree with TRBD1. Trimming removed 3 bases from V and 6 bases from J; junction bases left unmatched: 7. CDR1 is SGHRS and CDR2 is YFSETQ in the germline V gene. The CDR3 runs to 14 residues. The CDR3 DNA sequence: TGCGCCAGCAGCTGGGGGACAGGAGGGTCTGAAGCTTTCTTT. Protein sequence: CASSWGTGGSEAFF.

The CDR3 region is CASSLNVWDRLNTEAFF. The CDR3 nucleotides are TGCGCCAGCAGCTTGAACGTTTGGGACAGATTAAACACTGAAGCTTTCTTT. The chain employs TRBV5-1 and TRBJ1-1; 7 nucleotides align to TRBD1. V shed 1 base and J 2 bases; nucleotides not matched to a gene: 11. This CDR3 is 17 amino acids long. Germline assignment: CDR1 SGHRS and CDR2 YFSETQ.

This rearrangement joins TRBV5-8 to TRBJ2-7; tentatively, D is TRBD1 (5 bases). Trimming left V 4 bases short and J 9 bases short, with 14 bases between. The V gene's germline CDR1 is SGHTS and CDR2 YDEGEE. CDR3 length: 12 amino acids. This CDR3 reads CASSTDTTRQYF. CDR3 bases: TGTGCCAGCAGCACGGACACTACGCGGCAGTACTTC.

The rearrangement links TRBV13 to TRBJ2-7, with D possibly being TRBD2 (5 bases). The V gene's germline CDR1 is PRHDT and CDR2 FYEKMQ (reference sequence). Trimming pared 6 bases from V and 2 bases from J, leaving 14 bases between. The CDR3 length is 14 residues. The CDR3 reads CASREMGAAYEQYF. In DNA, the CDR3 is TGTGCCAGCAGGGAGATGGGAGCTGCCTACGAGCAGTACTTC.

The chain links TRBV11-3 to TRBJ1-1; D gene uncertain. CDR1 SGHNT and CDR2 YENEEA come from the germline V gene. The CDR3 runs 13 residues. V was pared by 1 base and J by 6 bases, with 9 bases between. Written as DNA, the CDR3 is TGTGCCAGCAGCTTAGTACCAGGCGCTGAAGCTTTCTTT. Protein sequence: CASSLVPGAEAFF.

The chain employs TRBV10-2 and TRBJ2-7; D could derive from TRBD1 or TRBD2 (5 bases each). The germline V and J ends were trimmed by 8 bases and 4 bases, with 15 bases remaining between them. CDR3 length: 13 amino acids. Germline V gene data show CDR1 as WSHSY and CDR2 as SAAADI. CDR3 loop: CASDPGTIYEQYF. The CDR3 bases are TGCGCCAGCGACCCGGGGACGATATACGAGCAGTACTTC.

In the case of this clone: At the DNA level, this CDR3 is encoded by other sequences in the same sample as well. The chain carries TRBV29-1 and TRBJ2-5; no definite D call. V was cut by 0 bases and J by 4 bases, with 3 bases left in between. Looked up from germline, CDR1 is SQVTM and CDR2 is ANQGSEA. CDR3 size: 11 residues. As DNA, the CDR3 is TGCAGCGTTGAAGATTTAGAGACCCAGTACTTC. Its translation: CSVEDLETQYF.

The J gene is TRBJ2-3, the V gene TRBV7-9, with 9 bases matching TRBD1. V dropped 3 bases and J dropped 4; count of bases not matched to a gene: 5. The CDR3 has 15 residues. Germline values: CDR1 SEHNR, CDR2 FQNEAQ (reference sequence). The CDR3 sequence is CASSLTGGGADTQYF. The CDR3 nucleotides are TGTGCCAGCAGCTTGACAGGGGGGGGCGCAGATACGCAGTATTTT.

The V call is TRBV2, the J call TRBJ2-2, with 14 bases fitting TRBD2. The CDR3 contains 18 residues. V lost 5 bases, J lost 5 bases, and 10 bases stayed unmatched. Germline V gene lookup returns CDR1 SNHLY and CDR2 FYNNEI. CDR3 region: CASSWTSGRLPHTGELFF. In nucleotides, the CDR3 is TGTGCCAGCAGTTGGACTAGCGGGAGGTTGCCCCATACCGGGGAGCTGTTTTTT. The variable domain in full, with the rest retrieved from reference TRBV2 and TRBJ2-2, is EPEVTQTPSHQVTQMGQEVILRCVPISNHLYFYWYRQILGQKVEFLVSFYNNEISEKSEIFDDQFSVERPDGSNFTLKIRSTKLEDSAMYFCASSWTSGRLPHTGELFFGEGSRLTVL.

The V call is TRBV5-1, the J call TRBJ1-2; D is unresolved. From germline, CDR1 is SGHRS and CDR2 YFSETQ. Trimming left V 0 bases short and J 2 bases short, with 8 bases between. This CDR3 spans 14 amino acids. The CDR3 loop reads CASSLEWSNYGYTF. The CDR3, as DNA: TGCGCCAGCAGCTTGGAGTGGAGCAACTATGGCTACACCTTC. Complete variable domain (other parts from reference TRBV5-1 and TRBJ1-2): KAGVTQTPRYLIKTRGQQVTLSCSPISGHRSVSWYQQTPGQGLQFLFEYFSETQRNKGNFPGRFSGRQFSNSRSEMNVSTLELGDSALYLCASSLEWSNYGYTFGSGTRLTVV.